This T cell receptor (beta chain) was retrieved from a study of blood T cell repertoires in COVID-19 (dated by TCRdb to the early 2020s). With regard to the full study: The collaborator samples originated in the United States, Italy and Spain and spanned the acute and convalescent phases of COVID-19. The prospective study material was composed of cDNA or gDNA derived from T cells, B-cell-depleted T cells, or PBMCs. The dataset comprised deeply sampled blood TCRbeta repertoires from subjects exposed to, actively infected with, or recovered from COVID-19. A freely available public database, intended as a resource for researchers studying the immune response to SARS-CoV-2, is where the repertoires were released. The samples were drawn from two sources: the first 160 participants of the ongoing ImmuneRACE study, and approximately 1,300 subjects contributed by 6 global collaborators. Sample metadata almost always included a de-identified subject ID, COVID-19 status, age in years and sex. Where available, HLA class I and class II types were taken from metadata supplied by the sample provider and were not determined by assay-based typing. Study-wide conclusions, independent of this receptor: How much clinical and demographic metadata was included differed by source and by participant, and the metadata was provided uncurated.

A note on this clone: Which antigen it targets is not known. The input lacks base qualities; no much larger clone sits a single base away.

TCRbeta CDR3 regions were amplified from genomic DNA using the immunoSEQ Assay, a bias-controlled multiplex PCR. In the authors' own workflow: Within the assay, amplification of reference gene primers was used to estimate how many nucleated cells each sample contained. To quantify the absolute abundance of each unique TCRbeta CDR3 rearrangement, sequence reads were collapsed and filtered. For each sample, productive Simpson clonality was calculated as the square root of Simpson's diversity index over productive rearrangements. This immuneACCESS table, as held by TCRdb, lists in-frame sequences with V and J called but not all clones. Of the missing ones, under half trace to an unresolved V gene in checked studies; the others have no known cause. From that table come the V and J calls and clone size; the DNA was used to work out D and trimming. Across this sample there are a few hundred thousand clones, with 86% seen only once. Jointly, the top ten make up around 10% of the sample.

Samples from volunteer blood donors who had recovered from COVID-19 were contributed by a second Seattle source. Each collaborating institution followed its own protocols to collect whole blood in K2EDTA tubes. For TCRbeta analysis, collaborator samples were shipped as frozen whole blood, as isolated PBMCs, or as DNA extracted from either sample type. This TCR derives from a man aged 40-49 years who had recovered from COVID-19. The sequencing input was peripheral blood.

The CDR3 here reads CASTFGDNYGYTF. The nucleotides read TGTGCCAGTACCTTCGGGGATAACTATGGCTACACCTTC. Rearrangement joined TRBV19 to TRBJ1-2; the D gene is unclear. Measured from the cysteine to the phenylalanine, the CDR3 is 13 residues long. Only the CDR3 DNA stays, 39 bases, in frame from base 1. CDR1 and CDR2, per the germline V gene (reference sequence), are LNHDA and SQIVND. V is reduced by 7 bases and J by 1 base, leaving a spacing of 10 bases between them.